The table lists the clone carrying this T cell receptor (beta chain) with a few counts. The antigen is unknown. The CDR3 runs to 12 residues. Trimming left V 5 bases short and J 1 base short, with 5 bases between. CDR1 is SGHTA and CDR2 is FQGNSA in the germline V gene. One entry per CDR3 protein results from TCRdb running MiXCR on the reads. The sample contains 100,000 to 150,000 distinct CDR3 sequences, roughly a quarter of which appear only once. The sample belongs to a study of T cell repertoires in cytomegalovirus infection. As for the study in general: Public TCR beta signatures marked donors with CMV infection and the matching HLA. Study results and caveats: Public TCR beta family frequency separated CMV-and-HLA carriers, including in an independent cohort.

The rearrangement uses TRBV7-2 and TRBJ1-1; D gene uncertain. The receptor comes from a human donor in good health (CMV status not recorded). Some clones in this sample may be carry-over from other donors' samples. The sequenced sample was PBMCs, sequenced either directly or after in vitro stimulation (not recorded which). Here the CDR3 DNA reads TGTGCCAGCAGCCCCACGAACACTGAAGCTTTCTTT. Amino acid sequence: CASSPTNTEAFF.